The 8 T cell receptor beta chains below come from one sample, sequenced in a study of blood T cell repertoires in COVID-19. This table comes from immunoSEQ multiplex PCR, and its TCRdb copy is limited to in-frame clones, with some not included. The repertoire holds fewer than 700,000 clones, with 70% to 90% as singletons. The sample taken for sequencing was peripheral blood. The receptors were sampled from a woman between 45 and 60 years old with COVID-19, enrolled during active disease.

Remarks on this clone: The junction departs from germline at one end; a sequencing error may be responsible. The DNA of the CDR3 is TGCAGCGTTGAAATAGGCGGGACTTCCAACTTC. Protein sequence: CSVEIGGTSNF. The chain combines TRBV29-1 with TRBJ2-5; TRBD2 is a possible D gene (6 bases). This CDR3 comprises 11 residues. Per the germline V gene, CDR1 is SQVTM and CDR2 is ANQGSEA. Full variable domain (rest looked up from reference TRBV29-1 and TRBJ2-5): SAVISQKPSRDICQRGTSLTIQCQVDSQVTMMFWYRQQPGQSLTLIATANQGSEATYESGFVIDKFPISRPNLTFSTLTVSNMSPEDSSIYLCSVEIGGTSNFGPGTRLLVL.

The gene calls are TRBV6-5 and TRBJ1-2, with 8 bases lining up with TRBD1. Germline V CDR1 and CDR2: MNHEY, SVGAGI. V lost 6 bases to trimming and J lost 5 bases; unmatched junction nucleotides: 8. The CDR3 loop spans 14 amino acids. Here the CDR3 DNA reads TGTGCCAGCAGCCGAGGGACAGGAAATTATGGCTACACCTTC. Amino acids: CASSRGTGNYGYTF.

The chain recombines TRBV13 with TRBJ1-2; D is uncertain. The CDR3 has 11 amino acids. Germline CDR1 PRHDT, CDR2 FYEKMQ (reference sequence). The ends were cut back, 0 bases at V and 8 bases at J, with 4 bases in the middle. The CDR3 DNA reads TGTGCCAGCAGCTTAGGGAGAGGCTACACCTTC. Translating it yields CASSLGRGYTF.

The rearrangement uses TRBV2 and TRBJ1-5, with TRBD1 as a possible D gene (5 bases). This CDR3 contains 16 residues. Germline CDR1 SNHLY, CDR2 FYNNEI. Trimming cost V 5 bases and J 2 bases, with 16 bases left between them. This CDR3 is CASSYLGARGNQPQHF. The CDR3 DNA reads as TGTGCCAGCAGTTACCTAGGGGCAAGAGGCAATCAGCCCCAGCATTTT.

There are a few counts of this clone. V is TRBV18 and J is TRBJ2-7; D remains ambiguous. From germline, CDR1 is KGHSH and CDR2 LQKENI. CDR3 length: 14 amino acids. Trimming pared 2 bases from V and 1 base from J, leaving 9 bases between. The CDR3 sequence: CASSPGASSYEQYF. Here the CDR3 DNA reads TGTGCCAGCTCACCAGGTGCCAGTTCCTACGAGCAGTACTTC.

V usage is TRBV2 and J usage is TRBJ2-1; TRBD2 aligns across 9 bases. The CDR3 runs to 14 residues. From germline, CDR1 is SNHLY and CDR2 FYNNEI. V lost 4 bases, J lost 15 bases, and 13 bases stayed unmatched. CDR3: CASSGASGVGAPFF. CDR3 sequence (DNA): TGTGCCAGCAGTGGAGCTAGCGGGGTCGGGGCTCCGTTCTTC.

This rearrangement joins TRBV19 to TRBJ1-5, with 9 bases lining up with TRBD1. Germline CDR1 is LNHDA and CDR2 is SQIVND (reference sequence). The CDR3 covers 19 residues. The V and J ends lost 4 bases and 5 bases, in that order; junction bases with no gene match: 18. The CDR3 DNA follows: TGTGCCAGTAGTACCGAACCGGGACAGGGAAAATGGAAGGATCAGCCCCAGCATTTT. It yields the protein CASSTEPGQGKWKDQPQHF.

V usage is TRBV5-1 and J usage is TRBJ2-7; D perhaps matches TRBD1 (6 bases). V dropped 3 bases and J dropped 6 bases, with 13 bases sitting between them. The germline V gene has CDR1 SGHRS and CDR2 YFSETQ. The CDR3 is made up of 13 amino acids. The CDR3 sequence: CASSSEQGTEQYF. Written as DNA, the CDR3 is TGCGCCAGCAGCTCCGAACAGGGTACCGAGCAGTACTTC.